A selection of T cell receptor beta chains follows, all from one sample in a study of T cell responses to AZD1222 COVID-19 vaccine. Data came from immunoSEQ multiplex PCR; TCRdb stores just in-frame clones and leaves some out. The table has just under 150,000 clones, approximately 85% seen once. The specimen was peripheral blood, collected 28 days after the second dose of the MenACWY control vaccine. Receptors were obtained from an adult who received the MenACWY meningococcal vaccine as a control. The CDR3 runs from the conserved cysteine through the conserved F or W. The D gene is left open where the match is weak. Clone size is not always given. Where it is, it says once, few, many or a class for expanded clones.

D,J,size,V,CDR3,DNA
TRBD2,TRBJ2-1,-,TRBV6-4,CASSTSEIYNEQFF,TGTGCCAGCAGCACTAGCGAGATTTACAATGAGCAGTTCTTC
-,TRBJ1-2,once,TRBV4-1,CASSHLDRGDYGYTF,TGCGCCAGCAGCCATCTGGACCGGGGCGACTATGGCTACACCTTC
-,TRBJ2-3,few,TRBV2,CASGRDLRTDTQYF,TGTGCCAGCGGCCGGGACCTACGCACAGATACGCAGTATTTT
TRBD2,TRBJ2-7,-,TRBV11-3,CASSLGLAQDEQYF,TGTGCCAGCAGCTTAGGACTAGCACAGGACGAGCAGTACTTC
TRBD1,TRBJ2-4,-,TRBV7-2,CASSSRQGNIQYF,TGTGCCAGCAGCTCACGACAGGGGAACATTCAGTACTTC
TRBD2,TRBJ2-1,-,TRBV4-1,CASSHLGLAGAKSSYNEQFF,TGCGCCAGCAGCCACCTAGGACTAGCGGGAGCCAAGAGCTCCTACAATGAGCAGTTCTTC
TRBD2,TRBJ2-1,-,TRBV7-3,CASRPGGSYNEQFF,TGTGCCAGCAGGCCGGGGGGCTCCTACAATGAGCAGTTCTTC
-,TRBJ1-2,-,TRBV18,CASSPPQSSIYGYTF,TGTGCCAGCTCACCACCGCAGTCCTCCATCTATGGCTACACCTTC
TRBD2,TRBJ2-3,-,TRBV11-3,CASSSSPWERGATDTQYF,TGTGCCAGCAGCTCCAGCCCCTGGGAGCGGGGGGCTACAGATACGCAGTATTTT
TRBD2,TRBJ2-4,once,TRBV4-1,CASSQVAGLAKNIQYF,TGCGCCAGCAGCCAAGTAGCGGGACTAGCCAAAAACATTCAGTACTTC
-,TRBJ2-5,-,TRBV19,CASSKGTVYQETQYF,TGTGCCAGTAGTAAAGGAACGGTGTACCAAGAGACCCAGTACTTC
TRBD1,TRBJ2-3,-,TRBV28,CASSLFRQGNSSTDTQYF,TGTGCCAGCAGTTTATTTAGACAGGGAAACTCTAGCACAGATACGCAGTATTTT
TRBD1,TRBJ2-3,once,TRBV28,CASRSRQGRDTDTQYF,TGTGCCAGCAGGTCTCGACAGGGACGGGACACAGATACGCAGTATTTT
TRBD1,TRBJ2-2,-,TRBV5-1,CASSAGPDRGVTGELFF,TGCGCCAGCTCGGCCGGGCCAGACAGGGGTGTCACCGGGGAGCTGTTTTTT
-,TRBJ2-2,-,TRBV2,CASRGDSRGELFF,TGTGCCAGCAGGGGAGACAGTCGCGGGGAGCTGTTTTTT
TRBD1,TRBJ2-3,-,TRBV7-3,CASSLDRVSTTQYF,TGTGCCAGCAGCTTGGACAGGGTTTCAACTACGCAGTATTTT
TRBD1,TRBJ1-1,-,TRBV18,CASSFSQGGSGTEAFF,TGTGCCAGCTCCTTTAGTCAAGGGGGCTCGGGCACTGAAGCTTTCTTT
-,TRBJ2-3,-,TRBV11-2,CASSAPDTQYF,TGTGCCAGCAGCGCGCCAGATACGCAGTATTTT
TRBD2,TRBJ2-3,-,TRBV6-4,CASSDGGGAVDTQYF,TGTGCCAGCAGTGACGGCGGGGGGGCGGTAGATACGCAGTATTTT
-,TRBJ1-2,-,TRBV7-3,CASSPEQNYGYTF,TGTGCCAGCAGCCCAGAGCAGAACTATGGCTACACCTTC
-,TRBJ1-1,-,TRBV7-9,CASSPVRAGDTEAFF,TGTGCCAGCAGTCCCGTCCGGGCAGGGGACACTGAAGCTTTCTTT
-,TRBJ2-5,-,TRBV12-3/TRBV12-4,CASSFGETQYF,TGTGCCAGCAGTTTTGGGGAGACCCAGTACTTC
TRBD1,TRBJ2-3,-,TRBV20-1,CSARDDREQYF,TGCAGTGCTAGAGACGACAGGGAGCAGTATTTT
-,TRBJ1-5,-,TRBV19,CASSSGTYSNQPQHF,TGTGCCAGTAGTTCCGGGACCTATAGCAATCAGCCCCAGCATTTT
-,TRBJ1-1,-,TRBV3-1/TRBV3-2,CASSYLGGDTEAFF,TGTGCCAGCAGCTACCTAGGGGGGGACACTGAAGCTTTCTTT
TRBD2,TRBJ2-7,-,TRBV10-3,CAISESGGVYEQYF,TGTGCCATCAGTGAGTCGGGGGGGGTCTACGAGCAGTACTTC
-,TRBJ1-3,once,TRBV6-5,CASSLGGQTGNTIYF,TGTGCCAGCAGCCTAGGAGGACAGACTGGAAACACCATATATTTT